Described below is a single T cell receptor beta chain sequence and its context. Antigen specificity is unknown. Sequencing targeted expressed TCRB transcripts, as all isolated RNA had been reverse transcribed. Measured with immunoSEQ multiplex PCR; TCRdb has only the in-frame clones, and not every one. The table includes 25,000 to 30,000 clones, less than 70% detected once. The data belong to a study of beta chain features in type 1 diabetes. Study-level findings and limits: When Type 1 diabetes patients were examined, their TCRB CDR3s proved moderately but significantly shorter in all four CD4+ subsets.

About 110 mL of blood, on average, came from one heparinised draw per donor. The V gene's germline CDR1 is DFQATT and CDR2 SNEGSKA (reference sequence). The CDR3 consists of 11 residues. This chain uses TRBV20-1 with TRBJ2-5; the D is unclear. The end of the DNA fits TRBJ2-7 better, so the J call may be wrong. Sequencing was done on a sample of Tregs from blood. This receptor was identified in a woman between 25 and 40 years old with type 1 diabetes. CDR3: CSASHSYEQYF. The CDR3 coding sequence is TGCAGTGCTAGTCACAGTTACGAGCAGTACTTC.